One and the same sample provided the 14 T cell receptor beta chains below, sequenced in a study of T cell repertoires in cytomegalovirus infection. One entry per CDR3 protein, called by TCRdb with MiXCR from the reads. Among roughly 90,000 distinct CDR3 sequences listed, less than 30% were seen once. Which antigens these TCRs recognize remains unknown. The sample in question was CD8+ T cells from cultured PBMCs, obtained from culture after CMV antigen stimulation. Source of these receptors: a human donor in good health (CMV status not recorded). Some clones in this sample may be carry-over from other donors' samples.

This clonotype is medium-sized. The CDR3 here is CASSPHRGRTEAFF. The CDR3, as DNA: TGTGCCAGCAGCCCTCACAGGGGTCGGACTGAAGCTTTCTTT. The chain joins TRBV7-2 to TRBJ1-1; 7 bases are shared with TRBD1. Trimming took 5 bases from V and 5 from J; bases not matched to a gene: 8. This CDR3 contains 14 residues. Per the germline V gene, CDR1 is SGHTA and CDR2 is FQGNSA.

This clonotype was seen more than once but under ten times. The chain has TRBV6-1 and TRBJ2-7; D possibly corresponds to TRBD1 (6 bases). The CDR3 is 16 amino acids. The V end lost 3 bases, the J end lost 2 bases, and 17 bases lay between the germline ends. Germline values: CDR1 MNHNS, CDR2 SASEGT. CDR3 in DNA: TGTGCCAGCAGTGAGACCTTGGGGGCCTCAACCTACGAGCAGTACTTC. The encoded protein is CASSETLGASTYEQYF.

This clonotype was observed a handful of times. This sequence joins TRBV9 and TRBJ2-2; possible D gene TRBD2, 6 bases. Per the germline V gene, CDR1 is SGDLS and CDR2 is YYNGEE. This CDR3 is 17 amino acids long. Between the trimmed V and J ends, which lost 3 bases and 4 bases, there was a span of 19 bases. CDR3 loop: CASSGRGVAGSTGELFF. The CDR3 coding sequence is TGTGCCAGCAGCGGAAGAGGGGTGGCGGGGTCCACCGGGGAGCTGTTTTTT.

The rearrangement uses TRBV4-2 and TRBJ2-2; D gene uncertain. This CDR3 region has 13 residues. Germline CDR1 and CDR2: LGHNA and YNFKEQ. V was trimmed by 9 bases and J by 6 bases, leaving 14 bases between them. As DNA, the CDR3 is TGTGCCAGTTTAGGCGAAACTTCCGGGGAGCTGTTTTTT. Translated, it gives CASLGETSGELFF.

This clonotype was observed a handful of times. The CDR3 loop is CASSTSGRGEQYF. The DNA for the CDR3 is TGTGCCAGCAGCACTAGCGGTCGGGGCGAGCAGTACTTC. The rearrangement joins TRBV7-9 to TRBJ2-7; 8 nucleotides agree with TRBD2. This CDR3 comprises 13 residues. Germline CDR1 SEHNR, CDR2 FQNEAQ (reference sequence). Losses at the gene ends were 5 bases for V and 6 bases for J; bases not matched to a gene: 6.

V gene TRBV7-2 combines with J gene TRBJ1-2; no definite D call. This CDR3 has 13 amino acids. Germline values: CDR1 SGHTA, CDR2 FQGNSA. The V end was cut by 1 base, the J end by 3 bases, with 6 bases between. CDR3 sequence reads: CASSLVSDYGYTF. CDR3 nucleotide sequence: TGTGCCAGCAGCTTAGTATCGGACTATGGCTACACCTTC.

The chain is built from TRBV19 and TRBJ2-6, with D perhaps TRBD2 (5 bases). Trimming removed 9 bases from V and 0 bases from J, with 15 bases in between. This CDR3 is 16 amino acids long. Germline CDR1 is LNHDA and CDR2 is SQIVND (reference sequence). DNA of the CDR3: TGTGCCAGCCGAGCCTGGAGGAGCTCTGGGGCCAACGTCCTGACTTTC. This sequence encodes CASRAWRSSGANVLTF.

The rearrangement links TRBV7-9 to TRBJ2-1; D might be TRBD1 (5 bases). Trimming removed 5 bases at V and 5 bases at J, with 16 bases between. This CDR3 contains 15 residues. Germline assignment: CDR1 SEHNR and CDR2 FQNEAQ (reference sequence). The CDR3 nucleotides are TGTGCCAGCAGCCAAAGCGAGGCAGGGAACAATGAGCAGTTCTTC. Protein: CASSQSEAGNNEQFF.

This clonotype was counted between two and nine times. The CDR3 reads CASSIDPGQGSNYEQYF. CDR3 nucleotides: TGTGCCAGTAGTATAGATCCGGGACAGGGGAGTAACTACGAGCAGTACTTC. The rearrangement joins TRBV19 to TRBJ2-7; TRBD1 matches 10 bases. V was pared by 0 bases and J by 3 bases, with 8 bases of the junction left unmatched. Germline CDR1 and CDR2: LNHDA and SQIVND (reference sequence). This CDR3 has 17 residues. The variable domain in full, with the rest retrieved from reference TRBV19 and TRBJ2-7, is DGGITQSPKYLFRKEGQNVTLSCEQNLNHDAMYWYRQDPGQGLRLIYYSQIVNDFQKGDIAEGYSVSREKKESFPLTVTSAQKNPTAFYLCASSIDPGQGSNYEQYFGPGTRLTVT.

This clonotype was detected only a few times. The chain employs TRBV6-8 and TRBJ2-2, with D possibly being TRBD2 (7 bases). The V end was cut by 2 bases, the J end by 4 bases, with 14 bases between. The V gene's germline CDR1 is MNHGY and CDR2 SAAAGT. The CDR3 is 16 amino acids. The DNA of the CDR3 is TGTGCCAGCAGTTACAGGGGGGGGGCCTCCACCGGGGAGCTGTTTTTT. It codes for CASSYRGGASTGELFF.

V gene TRBV9 combines with J gene TRBJ2-7; 8 positions match TRBD1. The CDR3 contains 16 residues. Germline V gene data show CDR1 as SGDLS and CDR2 as YYNGEE. V trimming: 1 base; J trimming: 0 bases; junction bases outside the gene matches: 6. CDR3: CASSVSYRGSSYEQYF. CDR3 DNA: TGTGCCAGCAGCGTAAGCTACAGGGGGAGCTCCTACGAGCAGTACTTC.

This chain links TRBV2 with TRBJ1-2; 7 positions agree with TRBD1. Germline CDR1 SNHLY, CDR2 FYNNEI. Trimming at V came to 6 bases and at J to 3 bases, leaving 7 bases not matched to a gene. This CDR3 comprises 14 residues. Here the CDR3 reads CASSRTGEDYGYTF. The DNA of the CDR3 is TGTGCCAGCAGCCGGACAGGAGAAGACTATGGCTACACCTTC.

This chain links TRBV11-3 with TRBJ2-1, with D possibly TRBD1 on 6 matching bases. This CDR3 contains 15 residues. The V gene lost 2 bases and the J gene lost 0 bases, with 8 bases spanning the gap. CDR1 and CDR2 (germline): SGHNT, YENEEA. Here the CDR3 reads CASSLRGSSYNEQFF. The CDR3 bases are TGTGCCAGCAGCTTAAGGGGGAGCTCCTACAATGAGCAGTTCTTC. Variable domain in full (rest from reference TRBV11-3 and TRBJ2-1): EAGVVQSPRYKIIEKKQPVAFWCNPISGHNTLYWYLQNLGQGPELLIRYENEEAVDDSQLPKDRFSAERLKGVDSTLKIQPAELGDSAVYLCASSLRGSSYNEQFFGPGTRLTVL.

The chain is built from TRBV6-5 and TRBJ1-2; the D is unclear. Between the trimmed V and J ends, which lost 0 bases and 8 bases, there was a span of 10 bases. This CDR3 spans 13 amino acids. In germline, CDR1 is MNHEY, CDR2 SVGAGI. The CDR3 loop reads CASSYSSWEGYTF. The CDR3 DNA follows: TGTGCCAGCAGTTACTCGAGTTGGGAGGGCTACACCTTC.